The 30 T cell receptor beta chains listed next were all sequenced from one sample in a study of read filtering for tumor transcriptome and immune sequencing. From roughly 0.4 ug of RNA, a library with molecular barcoded alpha/delta and beta/gamma adaptors was made. TCRdb redid the calling of the reads with MiXCR, one entry per CDR3 protein. The repertoire holds roughly 56,000 distinct CDR3 sequences, 15% to 25% seen once, with around an eighth in the top ten. Sequencing was done on a sample of a population of CD138-negative cells sorted from bone marrow. All receptors come from a donor at least 40 years old with multiple myeloma.

This clonotype was observed at least ten times. The CDR3 nucleotides are TGTGCCAGTAGCGGGACTCCTAACACCGGGGAGCTGTTTTTT. It translates to CASSGTPNTGELFF. V usage is TRBV6-2 or TRBV6-3 and J usage is TRBJ2-2; TRBD2 aligns across 8 bases. The V gene's germline CDR1 is MNHEY and CDR2 SVGEGT. This CDR3 contains 14 residues. V shed 9 bases and J 2 bases; nucleotides not matched to a gene: 5.

This chain joins TRBV28 and TRBJ2-3; 9 positions agree with TRBD1. The germline V gene has CDR1 MDHEN and CDR2 SYDVKM. The CDR3 is 15 amino acids. With V trimmed by 6 bases and J by 4 bases, 8 bases remained unmatched. As DNA, the CDR3 is TGTGCCAGCAGCCCCTCCGGGACAGGGTCAGATACGCAGTATTTT. Translation gives CASSPSGTGSDTQYF.

Details on this clonotype: Sequence at one end of the junction differs from germline and may be a read error. The chain has TRBV15 and TRBJ2-7, with TRBD1 identical over 8 bases. Looked up from germline, CDR1 is LNHNV and CDR2 is YYDKDF (reference sequence). CDR3 length: 15 residues. CDR3: CATSSRTGKPYEEYF. The CDR3, as DNA: TGTGCCACCAGCAGTAGGACAGGGAAGCCCTACGAGGAGTACTTC. The full variable domain, in which reference TRBV15 and TRBJ2-7 provide the parts outside the CDR3, is DAMVIQNPRYQVTQFGKPVTLSCSQTLNHNVMYWYQQKSSQAPKLLFHYYDKDFNNEADTPDNFQSRRPNTSFCFLDIRSPGLGDTAMYLCATSSRTGKPYEEYFGPGTRLTVT.

There are many counts of this clonotype. V usage is TRBV20-1 and J usage is TRBJ2-3, with TRBD2 matching 12 bases. Germline loops: CDR1 DFQATT, CDR2 SNEGSKA (reference sequence). V trimming: 5 bases; J trimming: 6 bases; junction bases outside the gene matches: 9. The CDR3 is made up of 15 amino acids. CDR3 DNA sequence: TGCAGTGCTCTAACACCTAGCGGGGGGGCTGATACGCAGTATTTT. Its translation: CSALTPSGGADTQYF.

This clonotype has a count of ten or more. This chain connects TRBV18 to TRBJ2-3; 9 bases fit TRBD2. The germline V gene has CDR1 KGHSH and CDR2 LQKENI. V lost 5 bases, J lost 3 bases, and 3 bases stayed unmatched. This CDR3 spans 14 amino acids. CDR3 DNA: TGTGCCAGCTCAGCTAGCGGGGCAACAGATACGCAGTATTTT. It is translated as CASSASGATDTQYF.

This clonotype was recorded a few times. The chain employs TRBV4-1 and TRBJ2-3, with 11 bases aligning to TRBD1. Germline loops: CDR1 MGHRA, CDR2 YSYEKL. There are 16 residues in the CDR3. The junction had 6 bases not matched to a gene; V was cut back by 2 bases and J by 5 bases. CDR3 residues: CASSQPGTGGIDTQYF. The CDR3 nucleotides are TGCGCCAGCAGCCAACCCGGGACAGGGGGAATAGATACGCAGTATTTT.

About this clonotype itself: At one end the junction does not follow the germline gene, possibly because of a read error. The chain employs TRBV20-1 and TRBJ2-1; D not certain. From germline, CDR1 is DFQATT and CDR2 SNEGSKA (reference sequence). CDR3 length: 11 amino acids. CDR3 DNA: TGCAGCGCTAGAGTGTTGACTGAGCAGTTCTTC. Protein sequence: CSARVLTEQFF.

This clonotype was detected many times. The CDR3 protein is CSASDRGGKETQYF. The CDR3 DNA sequence: TGCAGTGCTAGCGACCGGGGGGGAAAAGAGACCCAGTACTTC. The V gene is TRBV20-1, the J gene TRBJ2-5; 8 bases map to TRBD2. Germline CDR1 DFQATT, CDR2 SNEGSKA (reference sequence). This CDR3 spans 14 amino acids. Germline trimming cut 3 bases from V and 3 bases from J; bases unmatched to any gene: 6.

The chain couples TRBV20-1 to TRBJ1-5; no clear D. CDR1 is DFQATT and CDR2 is SNEGSKA in the germline V gene (reference sequence). The V and J ends lost 7 bases and 1 base respectively, with 14 bases between them. This CDR3 has 14 amino acids. The DNA for the CDR3 is TGCAGTGTAGGCTCAGGCTCCAGCAATCAGCCCCAGCATTTT. This gives the protein CSVGSGSSNQPQHF.

This clonotype was detected many times. The rearrangement links TRBV6-1 to TRBJ1-1; TRBD1 agrees at 7 bases. The trim removed 5 bases at V and 5 bases at J, leaving 14 bases unmatched. Germline CDR1 is MNHNS and CDR2 is SASEGT. The CDR3 spans 16 residues. CDR3 sequence (DNA): TGTGCCAGCAGTAAGGGCCGGGACAGTGGAAGTACTGAAGCTTTCTTT. Translation: CASSKGRDSGSTEAFF.

This clonotype was observed a few times. The junction and the germline gene differ at one end; a read error may be behind it. The J gene is TRBJ2-5, the V gene TRBV5-4; a possible D gene is TRBD2 (5 bases). Per germline, CDR1 SGHNT and CDR2 YYREEE (reference sequence). CDR3 size: 14 residues. The CDR3: CASSKMDSQETQYF. The CDR3, as DNA: TGTGCCAGCAGCAAAATGGACTCCCAAGAGACCCAGTATTTC.

Notes on this clonotype: This clone may be a read error of a much larger clone one base away. Here the CDR3 omits its conserved ending phenylalanine or tryptophan, so a read error is the likely source. J is TRBJ1-1 and V is TRBV7-6, with unresolved D. The V end was cut by 5 bases, the J end by 9 bases, with 13 bases between. This CDR3 contains 12 residues. CDR1 is SGHVS, CDR2 FNYEAQ, per germline. The CDR3 reads CASSSPTRQAFS. Written as DNA, the CDR3 is TGTGCCAGCAGCAGCCCCACTAGGCAAGCTTTCTCT.

This clonotype was counted many times. This chain links TRBV2 with TRBJ2-2; D uncertain. Germline V gene sequence: CDR1 SNHLY, CDR2 FYNNEI. This CDR3 contains 14 residues. V shed 3 bases and J shed 1 base, with 6 bases lying between them. Here the CDR3 reads CASSDDQNTGELFF. As DNA, the CDR3 is TGTGCCAGCAGTGATGACCAGAACACCGGGGAGCTGTTTTTT. The complete variable domain, with remaining parts taken from reference TRBV2 and TRBJ2-2, reads EPEVTQTPSHQVTQMGQEVILRCVPISNHLYFYWYRQILGQKVEFLVSFYNNEISEKSEIFDDQFSVERPDGSNFTLKIRSTKLEDSAMYFCASSDDQNTGELFFGEGSRLTVL.

The chain employs TRBV7-2 and TRBJ2-1; D is perhaps TRBD1 or TRBD2 (6 bases each). The CDR3 has 16 residues. Trimming left V 5 bases short and J 3 bases short, with 17 bases between. Germline CDR1 and CDR2: SGHTA and FQGNSA. The CDR3 bases are TGTGCCAGCAGCCCCGGGACGGGGGCCTTCTACAATGAGCAGTTCTTC. Its protein product is CASSPGTGAFYNEQFF. Supplemented by reference TRBV7-2 and TRBJ2-1, the full variable domain reads GAGVSQSPSNKVTEKGKDVELRCDPISGHTALYWYRQSLGQGLEFLIYFQGNSAPDKSGLPSDRFSAERTGGSVSTLTIQRTQQEDSAVYLCASSPGTGAFYNEQFFGPGTRLTVL.

This clonotype was counted ten times or more. This sequence joins TRBV7-6 and TRBJ1-1; D is unclear. The germline V gene has CDR1 SGHVS and CDR2 FNYEAQ. This CDR3 is built from 13 residues. V lost 3 bases and J 1 base, leaving 6 bases between the germline ends. CDR3 nucleotide sequence: TGTGCCAGCAGCTTCCAAGCGAACACTGAAGCTTTCTTT. Translated: CASSFQANTEAFF. The full variable domain, rest sourced from reference TRBV7-6 and TRBJ1-1, is GAGVSQSPRYKVTKRGQDVALRCDPISGHVSLYWYRQALGQGPEFLTYFNYEAQQDKSGLPNDRFSAERPEGSISTLTIQRTEQRDSAMYRCASSFQANTEAFFGQGTRLTVV.

Note on this clonotype: This is likely a read error, given that the CDR3 carries no conserved phenylalanine or tryptophan at its end. The gene calls are TRBV6-2 or TRBV6-3 and TRBJ2-1, with a tentative D call TRBD1 (6 bases). CDR3 size: 14 residues. Germline-derived CDR1 and CDR2 are MNHEY and SVGEGT. CDR3 nucleotide sequence: TGTACCAGCAGTTACGAAGGGGGACCAAATGAGCAGTTCTCC. Translation: CTSSYEGGPNEQFS.

This clonotype was seen more than once but under ten times. Being one base from a much bigger clone, this may be a read error. This chain connects TRBV20-1 to TRBJ1-2; possibly TRBD1 for D (5 bases). The V gene lost 0 bases and the J gene lost 6 bases, with 20 bases spanning the gap. This CDR3 is built from 16 residues. Germline V gene data show CDR1 as DFQATT and CDR2 as SNEGSKA (reference sequence). CDR3 residues: CSARDLTGVQDHGYTF. DNA for the CDR3: TGCAGTGCTAGAGATCTTACGGGGGTACAGGACCATGGCTACACCTTC.

About this clonotype: A clone one base away is much larger, so this may be a read error. The genes are TRBV24-1 and TRBJ2-2; unclear D gene. Trimming removed 7 bases at V and 2 bases at J, with 10 bases between. The CDR3 loop spans 14 amino acids. Looked up from germline, CDR1 is KGHDR and CDR2 is SFDVKD. CDR3 nucleotide sequence: TGTGCCACCAGAGAGTCCATAAACACCGGGGAGCTGTTTTTT. Residues: CATRESINTGELFF.

This clonotype was observed many times. The chain is built from TRBV5-6 and TRBJ2-2, with 8 nucleotides matching TRBD2. The ends lost 1 base at V and 4 bases at J; junction bases unmatched: 15. The CDR3 contains 19 residues. Germline V gene sequence: CDR1 SGHDT, CDR2 YYEEEE. This chain's CDR3 is CASSLYTGRSGRGTGELFF. CDR3 nucleotide sequence: TGTGCCAGCAGCTTGTACACGGGGCGGAGCGGGAGAGGCACCGGGGAGCTGTTTTTT.

This chain connects TRBV27 to TRBJ2-5, with a weak D call TRBD1 (5 bases). The CDR3 contains 13 residues. Germline values: CDR1 MNHEY, CDR2 SMNVEV (reference sequence). With 2 bases removed from V and 9 bases from J, the gap between germline ends came to 13 bases. CDR3 DNA sequence: TGTGCCAGCAGTTTAATTCAGAGCAGGGCCCAGTACTTC. Its translation: CASSLIQSRAQYF.

This clonotype has at least ten counts. This rearrangement joins TRBV7-9 to TRBJ2-7; the D gene could be TRBD1 or TRBD2 (5 bases each). Per the germline V gene, CDR1 is SEHNR and CDR2 is FQNEAQ (reference sequence). V dropped 5 bases and J dropped 3 bases, with 11 bases sitting between them. The CDR3 runs to 13 residues. CDR3 loop: CASSRGGGYEQYF. The DNA of the CDR3 is TGTGCCAGCAGCCGCGGTGGGGGCTACGAGCAGTACTTC.

This clonotype occurred many times. This chain links TRBV20-1 with TRBJ2-7; D perhaps matches TRBD1 (5 bases). The CDR3 sequence is 11 residues long. Germline CDR1 is DFQATT and CDR2 is SNEGSKA (reference sequence). Trimming took off 6 bases at V and 4 bases at J, with 10 bases between the two ends. This chain's CDR3 is CSAETEYEQYF. The CDR3 DNA reads TGCAGTGCCGAGACAGAGTACGAGCAGTACTTC.

This clonotype was counted at least ten times. V usage is TRBV5-1 and J usage is TRBJ1-1, with 9 bases matching TRBD1. The CDR3 spans 14 residues. Germline V gene sequence: CDR1 SGHRS, CDR2 YFSETQ. V shed 0 bases and J 5 bases; nucleotides not matched to a gene: 2. This CDR3 is CASSLGQGETEAFF. As DNA, the CDR3 is TGCGCCAGCAGCTTGGGACAGGGGGAAACTGAAGCTTTCTTT.

This clonotype was seen at least ten times. The chain links TRBV6-1 to TRBJ1-1; D is undetermined. The CDR3 is made up of 12 amino acids. Trimming removed 1 base at V and 7 bases at J, with 7 bases between. Per the germline V gene, CDR1 is MNHNS and CDR2 is SASEGT. The DNA of the CDR3 is TGTGCCAGCAGTGAAGTAGAGGTTGAAGCTTTCTTT. Protein product: CASSEVEVEAFF.

This clonotype was seen a few times. This chain links TRBV7-3 with TRBJ2-3; 9 bases match TRBD2. CDR1 and CDR2 (germline): SGHTA, FQGTGA. V was clipped by 0 bases and J by 14 bases; unmatched bases: 12. The CDR3 contains 15 residues. The CDR3 sequence is CASSLTAGGHVRPYF. The CDR3, as DNA: TGTGCCAGCAGCTTAACTGCGGGGGGGCACGTACGTCCGTATTTT. The entire variable domain, with the rest obtained from reference TRBV7-3 and TRBJ2-3, is as follows: GAGVSQTPSNKVTEKGKYVELRCDPISGHTALYWYRQSLGQGPEFLIYFQGTGAADDSGLPNDRFFAVRPEGSVSTLKIQRTERGDSAVYLCASSLTAGGHVRPYFGPGTRLTVL.

This clonotype was found many times. This chain links TRBV10-3 with TRBJ2-1; a possible D gene is TRBD2 (6 bases). CDR1 is ENHRY and CDR2 is SYGVKD in the germline V gene. CDR3 length: 15 residues. V lost 6 bases and J lost 0, with 12 bases in between. Here the CDR3 DNA reads TGTGCCATCAGAAACCGGGACTCCTCCTACAATGAGCAGTTCTTC. It specifies CAIRNRDSSYNEQFF.

The chain is built from TRBV5-1 and TRBJ1-1, with TRBD1 as a possible D gene (6 bases). The CDR3 is 16 residues long. Germline V gene lookup returns CDR1 SGHRS and CDR2 YFSETQ. With 0 bases removed from V and 1 base from J, the gap between germline ends came to 13 bases. CDR3 sequence: CASSLVAGATNTEAFF. DNA for the CDR3: TGCGCCAGCAGCTTGGTGGCAGGGGCCACGAACACTGAAGCTTTCTTT.

About this clonotype itself: A junction end diverges from the germline sequence, so it may reflect a read error. The rearrangement links TRBV20-1 to TRBJ2-2; a weak D match, TRBD2 (5 bases). CDR3 length: 12 amino acids. Germline-derived CDR1 and CDR2 are DFQATT and SNEGSKA (reference sequence). In nucleotides, the CDR3 is TGCAGTGCTTGGAGGAACACCGGGGAGTTGTTTTTT. Its protein is CSAWRNTGELFF.

This clonotype was observed at least ten times. This chain joins TRBV5-4 and TRBJ2-3, with 11 bases identical to TRBD2. With V trimmed by 4 bases and J by 2 bases, 3 bases remained unmatched. The CDR3 length is 15 residues. Germline values: CDR1 SGHNT, CDR2 YYREEE (reference sequence). The CDR3 reads CASSVAGGSTDTQYF. CDR3 nucleotides: TGTGCCAGCAGCGTAGCGGGAGGGTCCACAGATACGCAGTATTTT.

This clonotype was seen many times. This rearrangement joins TRBV6-6 to TRBJ2-7; possibly TRBD2 for D (6 bases). V was trimmed by 5 bases and J by 2 bases, leaving 16 bases between them. Germline loops: CDR1 MNHNY, CDR2 SVGAGI (reference sequence). The CDR3 runs to 15 residues. CDR3 residues: CASSPAASVAYEQYF. The CDR3 DNA sequence: TGTGCCAGCAGTCCAGCGGCTAGCGTAGCCTACGAGCAGTACTTC.